This record covers a single T cell receptor beta chain. The data belong to a study of blood T cell repertoires in COVID-19. The CDR3 has 16 amino acids. Trimming took 3 bases from V and 8 from J, leaving 17 bases between them. Germline CDR1 LNHDA, CDR2 SQIVND (reference sequence). Source study methods: The assay estimated nucleated cells by amplifying reference gene primers. The repertoire was sequenced with immunoSEQ multiplex PCR; TCRdb's copy has only in-frame clones and lacks some. V and J calls plus clone size are reproduced from that table; the DNA served to infer D and trimming. This table holds 380,000 or so clones, approximately 87% found once.

The receptor was isolated from a woman in her 30s with acute COVID-19. This rearrangement joins TRBV19 to TRBJ1-6, with a weak D call TRBD1 (6 bases). The sequenced sample was PBMCs or T cells enriched from blood (not recorded which). CDR3: CASSISGGPLDSPLHF. Here the CDR3 DNA reads TGTGCCAGTAGTATCAGCGGGGGCCCGTTGGATTCACCCCTCCACTTT. The full variable domain, completed using reference TRBV19 and TRBJ1-6, is DGGITQSPKYLFRKEGQNVTLSCEQNLNHDAMYWYRQDPGQGLRLIYYSQIVNDFQKGDIAEGYSVSREKKESFPLTVTSAQKNPTAFYLCASSISGGPLDSPLHFGNGTRLTVT.